A single sample is the source of the 19 T cell receptor beta chains below, sequenced in a study of early T cells in non-severe SARS-CoV-2 infection. TCRdb fed the 5' RACE reads into MiXCR, producing one record per CDR3 protein. The data contain over 15,000 distinct CDR3 sequences, approximately 5.4% of them singletons. Input material: whole blood. The receptor set was obtained from an adult who was a healthcare worker with PCR-confirmed SARS-CoV-2 infection or an uninfected control (not recorded which).

This clonotype appeared many times. This sequence joins TRBV18 and TRBJ2-7; TRBD2 matches 8 bases. J lost 1 base, V lost 3 bases, and 5 bases had no gene match. Germline V gene sequence: CDR1 KGHSH, CDR2 LQKENI. The CDR3 runs 15 residues. CDR3 DNA: TGTGCCAGCTCACCTTGGACTAGCAGATCCTACGAGCAGTACTTC. Its translation: CASSPWTSRSYEQYF.

By share, this clonotype counts as medium-sized. The junction differs from germline at one of its ends, possibly a read error. The CDR3 region has the DNA TGTGCTAGCAGCAAGGACAGCTTCGGGACCCAGTACTTC. Its protein is CASSKDSFGTQYF. The gene calls are TRBV7-7 and TRBJ2-5, with a weak D call TRBD1 (6 bases). The germline V gene encodes CDR1 SSHAT and CDR2 FNYEAQ (reference sequence). CDR3 length equals 13 residues.

This clonotype was recorded at least ten times. The chain recombines TRBV10-2 with TRBJ2-1; D ambiguous. This CDR3 has 12 amino acids. The germline V gene has CDR1 WSHSY and CDR2 SAAADI. Trimming removed 6 bases from V and 3 bases from J, with 6 bases in between. Here the CDR3 DNA reads TGCGCCAGCAGGGCCGGCTACAATGAGCAGTTCTTC. It codes for CASRAGYNEQFF.

This clonotype is judged medium-sized (0.01 to 0.1%). V is TRBV6-5 and J is TRBJ2-1; 7 nucleotides match TRBD2. The CDR3 runs 17 residues. Germline lookup yields CDR1 MNHEY and CDR2 SVGAGI. V was clipped by 6 bases and J by 0 bases; unmatched bases: 11. As DNA, the CDR3 is TGTGCCAGCAGCCCCCCCGGAGCGGGGAGCTCCTACAATGAGCAGTTCTTC. This translates into CASSPPGAGSSYNEQFF.

This clonotype showed up many times. The J gene is TRBJ2-5, the V gene TRBV18; D might be TRBD2 (5 bases). With 1 base removed from V and 4 bases from J, the gap between germline ends came to 13 bases. The CDR3 is 15 amino acids. Germline CDR1 is KGHSH and CDR2 is LQKENI. Here the CDR3 reads CASSPQASSTETQYF. CDR3 DNA sequence: TGTGCCAGCTCACCACAGGCTAGCTCTACAGAGACCCAGTACTTC.

In this sample, this clonotype turned up many times. In DNA, the CDR3 is TGTGCCAGCAGCTTGGAAACCTGGAAGACCCAGTACTTC. The encoded protein is CASSLETWKTQYF. The rearrangement joins TRBV5-8 to TRBJ2-5; no definite D call. V lost 0 bases to trimming and J lost 6 bases, with 9 bases between them. The CDR3 is 13 amino acids. Germline V gene lookup returns CDR1 SGHTS and CDR2 YDEGEE.

This clonotype has only a few counts. This chain joins TRBV10-2 and TRBJ1-2; D remains ambiguous. The V end was cut by 3 bases, the J end by 8 bases, with 13 bases between. The germline V gene encodes CDR1 WSHSY and CDR2 SAAADI. The CDR3 extends over 13 amino acids. The CDR3 reads CASSEGPGWGYTF. The CDR3 bases are TGCGCCAGCAGTGAAGGCCCGGGGTGGGGCTACACCTTC.

V is TRBV6-5 and J is TRBJ1-3; D perhaps matches TRBD1 (5 bases). V gave up 6 bases and J gave up 1 base, with 10 bases separating them. This CDR3 comprises 14 residues. Germline V lookup: CDR1 MNHEY, CDR2 SVGAGI. CDR3 nucleotide sequence: TGTGCCAGCAGGCGTCAGGGATCTGGAAACACCATATATTTT. This sequence encodes CASRRQGSGNTIYF.

This clonotype was seen ten or more times. The chain has TRBV12-3 or TRBV12-4 and TRBJ1-2, with D unclear. V lost 5 bases and J lost 3, with 13 bases in between. The CDR3 is 14 residues long. In DNA form, the CDR3 reads TGTGCCAGCAGTCTGGACTCTCCGGACTATGGCTACACCTTC. Translation: CASSLDSPDYGYTF.

The chain couples TRBV30 to TRBJ2-2; D is unclear. The CDR3 spans 13 residues. Trimming took 0 bases from V and 7 from J, leaving 9 bases between them. Germline V CDR1 and CDR2: GTSNPN, SVGIG (reference sequence). Here the CDR3 DNA reads TGTGCCTGGAGTGTAATGGTCGGCGGGGAGCTGTTTTTT. This gives the protein CAWSVMVGGELFF.

This clonotype was seen many times. The J gene is TRBJ2-7, the V gene TRBV7-9; D may be TRBD1 (5 bases). Trimming shortened V by 5 bases and J by 7 bases, and 12 bases separated the two germline ends. Germline CDR1 is SEHNR and CDR2 is FQNEAQ (reference sequence). The CDR3 length is 12 residues. CDR3 protein: CASSPTELEQYF. The CDR3 bases are TGTGCCAGCAGCCCGACAGAGCTGGAGCAGTACTTC. The complete variable domain, with remaining parts taken from reference TRBV7-9 and TRBJ2-7, reads DTGVSQNPRHKITKRGQNVTFRCDPISEHNRLYWYRQTLGQGPEFLTYFQNEAQLEKSRLLSDRFSAERPKGSFSTLEIQRTEQGDSAMYLCASSPTELEQYFGPGTRLTVT.

V and J are TRBV29-1 and TRBJ1-2; TRBD1 aligns across 8 bases. V lost 7 bases and J lost 4; bases outside the gene matches: 8. The CDR3 loop spans 13 amino acids. Germline CDR1 and CDR2: SQVTM and ANQGSEA. Here the CDR3 reads CSAPGQGAYGYTF. The CDR3 DNA follows: TGCAGCGCCCCAGGACAGGGCGCCTATGGCTACACCTTC.

This clonotype turned up a few times. The genes are TRBV18 and TRBJ2-6; D possibly corresponds to TRBD2 (6 bases). CDR1 KGHSH and CDR2 LQKENI come from the germline V gene. This CDR3 comprises 17 residues. The germline V and J ends were trimmed by 6 bases and 0 bases, with 15 bases remaining between them. The CDR3 coding sequence is TGTGCCAGCTCCAGTAGCGGACCCCTCTCTGGGGCCAACGTCCTGACTTTC. Its translation: CASSSSGPLSGANVLTF. Full variable domain (remainder filled in from reference TRBV18 and TRBJ2-6): NAGVMQNPRHLVRRRGQEARLRCSPMKGHSHVYWYRQLPEEGLKFMVYLQKENIIDESGMPKERFSAEFPKEGPSILRIQQVVRGDSAAYFCASSSSGPLSGANVLTFGAGSRLTVL.

The chain is built from TRBV2 and TRBJ2-7, with D unresolved. CDR3 size: 12 residues. The V gene's germline CDR1 is SNHLY and CDR2 FYNNEI. Between the trimmed V and J ends, which lost 5 bases and 2 bases, there was a span of 7 bases. CDR3 bases: TGTGCCAGCAGTACTGGAGCCTACGAGCAGTACTTC. Translation: CASSTGAYEQYF.

Only a few counts were recorded for this clonotype. The chain joins TRBV20-1 to TRBJ2-3; 8 positions agree with TRBD1. The CDR3 extends over 14 amino acids. V lost 6 bases to trimming and J lost 5 bases; unmatched junction nucleotides: 10. Germline values: CDR1 DFQATT, CDR2 SNEGSKA (reference sequence). The CDR3 sequence is CSAPDRVTLDTQYF. The CDR3 DNA sequence: TGCAGTGCCCCGGACAGGGTTACTTTAGATACGCAGTATTTT.

This clonotype was seen at least ten times. The genes are TRBV4-2 and TRBJ1-3, with D possibly TRBD1 on 6 matching bases. CDR1 is LGHNA, CDR2 YNFKEQ, per germline. This CDR3 comprises 14 residues. Trimming left V 0 bases short and J 4 bases short, with 7 bases between. For the CDR3, the DNA is TGTGCCAGCAGCCAAGAGGGGACAGGAAACACCATATATTTT. It specifies CASSQEGTGNTIYF.

This clonotype was recorded many times. This rearrangement joins TRBV2 to TRBJ2-2; tentatively, D is TRBD1 or TRBD2 (5 bases each). V was clipped by 10 bases and J by 3 bases, with 15 bases between them. The CDR3 sequence is 14 residues long. Per germline, CDR1 SNHLY and CDR2 FYNNEI. CDR3 bases: TGTGCCATAATCAGTCAGGGAGACACCGGGGAGCTGTTTTTT. It codes for CAIISQGDTGELFF.

The chain uses TRBV12-3 or TRBV12-4 and TRBJ2-7; TRBD2 aligns across 8 bases. There are 14 residues in the CDR3. V gave up 1 base and J gave up 4 bases; unmatched junction bases: 3. CDR3 region: CASSLGGRFYEQYF. In DNA, the CDR3 is TGTGCCAGCAGTTTAGGCGGGAGGTTTTACGAGCAGTACTTC.

This clonotype has at least ten counts. The CDR3 reads CASSLGSPNTEAFF. The CDR3 bases are TGTGCCAGCAGTTTAGGTAGTCCGAACACTGAAGCTTTCTTT. The chain carries TRBV12-3 or TRBV12-4 and TRBJ1-1; D unresolved. Trimming shortened V by 1 base and J by 1 base, and 7 bases separated the two germline ends. The CDR3 spans 14 residues.